The 29 T cell receptor beta chains reported below all come from one sample, sequenced in a study of siplizumab effects on memory and regulatory T cells. Clones were read by immunoSEQ multiplex PCR, and TCRdb kept only the in-frame ones, dropping some. The profile shows more than 60,000 clones, 93% of them singletons. The sequenced sample was CD8+ T cells sorted from blood. These receptors were taken from a human donor in good health.

The chain couples TRBV6-5 to TRBJ1-6, with no clear D. Germline V lookup: CDR1 MNHEY, CDR2 SVGAGI. The CDR3 extends over 16 amino acids. The V gene lost 0 bases and the J gene lost 0 bases, with 6 bases spanning the gap. The chain's CDR3 is CASSYSESSYNSPLHF. The CDR3 coding sequence is TGTGCCAGCAGTTACTCTGAGAGCTCCTATAATTCACCCCTCCACTTT.

The J gene is TRBJ1-5, the V gene TRBV27; D is possibly TRBD1 (5 bases). The CDR3 is 15 amino acids. The germline CDR1 and CDR2 sequences are MNHEY and SMNVEV (reference sequence). With 2 bases removed from V and 2 bases from J, the gap between germline ends came to 10 bases. CDR3 residues: CASSLGGFRNQPQHF. DNA for the CDR3: TGTGCCAGCAGTTTAGGGGGGTTTCGCAATCAGCCCCAGCATTTT.

V gene TRBV14 combines with J gene TRBJ1-2; the D is unclear. Trimming removed 1 base at V and 2 bases at J, with 5 bases between. The V gene's germline CDR1 is SGHDN and CDR2 FVKESK. The CDR3 has 13 residues. This CDR3 reads CASSQVGNYGYTF. The CDR3 DNA reads as TGTGCCAGCAGCCAAGTAGGGAACTATGGCTACACCTTC. Full variable domain (missing parts from reference TRBV14 and TRBJ1-2): EAGVTQFPSHSVIEKGQTVTLRCDPISGHDNLYWYRRVMGKEIKFLLHFVKESKQDESGMPNNRFLAERTGGTYSTLKVQPAELEDSGVYFCASSQVGNYGYTFGSGTRLTVV.

This clone was picked up one time. The chain couples TRBV4-3 to TRBJ1-1; D may be TRBD1 (5 bases). CDR3 length: 13 amino acids. The ends were cut back, 3 bases at V and 2 bases at J, with 7 bases in the middle. CDR1 is LGHNA and CDR2 is YSLEER in the germline V gene. The CDR3 bases are TGCGCCAGCAGCCATCAGGGAAACACTGAAGCTTTCTTT. It encodes CASSHQGNTEAFF.

The CDR3 bases are TGTGCCAGCAGCTTGGCCGTGGGGATTAACTATGGCTACACCTTC. Amino acids: CASSLAVGINYGYTF. The genes are TRBV5-6 and TRBJ1-2; no firm D call. Germline lookup yields CDR1 SGHDT and CDR2 YYEEEE. The CDR3 runs 15 residues. Trimming cost V 0 bases and J 1 base, with 10 bases left between them.

V is TRBV14 and J is TRBJ2-7, with D perhaps assigned TRBD1 or TRBD2 (5 bases each). V lost 8 bases and J lost 2, with 13 bases in between. Germline CDR1 reads SGHDN; CDR2 reads FVKESK. The CDR3 runs to 13 residues. CDR3 nucleotides: TGTGCCAGCTCCCGGGACCGACCCTACGAGCAGTACTTC. Protein product: CASSRDRPYEQYF.

This clone has a handful of counts. V is TRBV9 and J is TRBJ1-1, with a tentative D call TRBD1 (6 bases). The CDR3 runs 13 residues. Germline V gene sequence: CDR1 SGDLS, CDR2 YYNGEE. Trimming shortened V by 5 bases and J by 7 bases, and 15 bases separated the two germline ends. CDR3 DNA sequence: TGTGCCAGCAGACATACAGGGACCGATGAAGCTTTCTTT. Translating it yields CASRHTGTDEAFF.

V is TRBV7-3 and J is TRBJ2-5, with D maybe TRBD1 (6 bases). Germline V CDR1 and CDR2: SGHTA, FQGTGA. The V end lost 5 bases, the J end lost 4 bases, and 14 bases lay between the germline ends. This CDR3 contains 14 residues. This CDR3 reads CASSTGLGVETQYF. CDR3 DNA: TGTGCCAGCAGCACAGGGTTGGGTGTAGAGACCCAGTACTTC. The variable domain in full, completed from reference TRBV7-3 and TRBJ2-5, reads GAGVSQTPSNKVTEKGKYVELRCDPISGHTALYWYRQSLGQGPEFLIYFQGTGAADDSGLPNDRFFAVRPEGSVSTLKIQRTERGDSAVYLCASSTGLGVETQYFGPGTRLLVL.

The rearrangement uses TRBV5-4 and TRBJ1-1, with 9 bases matching TRBD1. From germline, CDR1 is SGHNT and CDR2 YYREEE (reference sequence). The CDR3 covers 14 residues. Trimming at V came to 2 bases and at J to 4 bases, leaving 3 bases not matched to a gene. The CDR3 sequence is CASSFGTGSTEAFF. DNA of the CDR3: TGTGCCAGCAGCTTCGGGACAGGGTCCACTGAAGCTTTCTTT.

J is TRBJ2-3 and V is TRBV2; D not resolved. The germline CDR1 and CDR2 sequences are SNHLY and FYNNEI. Deletions cut 5 bases from V and 2 bases from J, with 5 bases between. The CDR3 is 12 residues long. CDR3 region: CASSLTTDTQYF. For the CDR3, the DNA is TGTGCCAGCAGTCTCACCACAGATACGCAGTATTTT.

The CDR3 loop reads CASCDSFSYEQYF. The CDR3 coding sequence is TGTGCCAGCTGTGACAGCTTCTCCTACGAGCAGTACTTC. This chain joins TRBV18 and TRBJ2-7; TRBD1 is a possible D gene (5 bases). The germline V and J ends were trimmed by 7 bases and 0 bases, with 10 bases remaining between them. The CDR3 length is 13 residues. Germline V gene data show CDR1 as KGHSH and CDR2 as LQKENI.

V gene TRBV6-6 combines with J gene TRBJ1-5; D is possibly TRBD1 (6 bases). The CDR3 length is 14 residues. Germline V CDR1 and CDR2: MNHNY, SVGAGI (reference sequence). With 2 bases removed from V and 7 bases from J, the gap between germline ends came to 12 bases. Here the CDR3 reads CASSYGAGAQPQHF. The CDR3, as DNA: TGTGCCAGCAGTTACGGGGCGGGGGCCCAGCCCCAGCATTTT.

Only a few counts were recorded for this clone. The CDR3 spells CASSPGGTAMNSPLHF. CDR3 coding DNA: TGTGCCAGCAGCCCGGGTGGGACAGCCATGAATTCACCCCTCCACTTT. The chain recombines TRBV5-6 with TRBJ1-6, with 7 bases matching TRBD1. The V gene's germline CDR1 is SGHDT and CDR2 YYEEEE. The CDR3 runs to 16 residues. Trimming cost V 4 bases and J 7 bases; bases outside gene matches: 11.

The chain joins TRBV7-8 to TRBJ2-5; 11 bases are a match to TRBD2. Germline values: CDR1 SGHVS, CDR2 FQNEAQ. Trimming removed 1 base from V and 5 bases from J; junction bases left unmatched: 3. The CDR3 spans 15 residues. CDR3 coding DNA: TGTGCCAGCAGCTTAGAAGCTAGCGGGGGGGAGACCCAGTACTTC. It codes for CASSLEASGGETQYF.

The gene calls are TRBV30 and TRBJ1-5, with D maybe TRBD1 (5 bases). Trimming stripped 2 bases from V and 7 bases from J, with 15 bases between. This CDR3 has 14 residues. The germline V gene has CDR1 GTSNPN and CDR2 SVGIG (reference sequence). CDR3 nucleotides: TGTGCCTGGAGTCCTCAGGGAATGAGGCAGCCCCAGCATTTT. Its translation is CAWSPQGMRQPQHF.

The chain joins TRBV7-6 to TRBJ2-7; D is undetermined. The CDR3 loop spans 12 amino acids. CDR1 and CDR2 (germline): SGHVS, FNYEAQ. The V gene lost 2 bases and the J gene lost 6 bases, with 8 bases spanning the gap. The CDR3 nucleotides read TGTGCCAGCAGCTTACCCCTTAGCGAGCAGTACTTC. As protein: CASSLPLSEQYF.

This chain joins TRBV5-6 and TRBJ1-5; 7 positions agree with TRBD1. The V segment lost 2 bases and the J segment 15 bases; nucleotides outside the gene matches: 8. The CDR3 loop spans 12 amino acids. Looked up from germline, CDR1 is SGHDT and CDR2 is YYEEEE. The CDR3 sequence: CASSFMTGSLHF. The CDR3 DNA is TGTGCCAGCAGCTTTATGACAGGGAGTCTGCATTTT. Using reference TRBV5-6 and TRBJ1-5 for the parts outside the CDR3, the full variable domain is DAGVTQSPTHLIKTRGQQVTLRCSPKSGHDTVSWYQQALGQGPQFIFQYYEEEERQRGNFPDRFSGHQFPNYSSELNVNALLLGDSALYLCASSFMTGSLHFGDGTRLSIL.

This clone was counted once. This rearrangement joins TRBV5-6 to TRBJ2-7, with D tentatively TRBD1 or TRBD2 (5 bases each). The V gene's germline CDR1 is SGHDT and CDR2 YYEEEE. The length of the CDR3 is 15 residues. The V end lost 1 base, the J end lost 3 bases, and 14 bases lay between the germline ends. This CDR3 is CASSLLRGDGYEQYF. CDR3 sequence (DNA): TGTGCCAGCAGCTTGTTAAGGGGAGACGGCTACGAGCAGTACTTC.

The chain carries TRBV4-3 and TRBJ1-5; D may be TRBD1 (5 bases). The CDR3 has 18 residues. From germline, CDR1 is LGHNA and CDR2 YSLEER. The germline V and J ends were trimmed by 0 bases and 5 bases, with 20 bases remaining between them. In DNA form, the CDR3 reads TGCGCCAGCAGCCAAGAACCCCCCGGGGGAGGTCCGGATCAGCCCCAGCATTTT. Protein product: CASSQEPPGGGPDQPQHF.

CDR3 sequence (DNA): TGTGCCAGCAGCCAACTCCAGGGAACCTACGAGCAGTACTTC. Translated: CASSQLQGTYEQYF. The chain has TRBV14 and TRBJ2-7; tentatively, D is TRBD1 (5 bases). The V end was cut by 2 bases, the J end by 2 bases, with 10 bases between. Germline values: CDR1 SGHDN, CDR2 FVKESK. The CDR3 sequence is 14 residues long.

V and J are TRBV5-1 and TRBJ1-2; D gene uncertain. CDR3 length equals 11 residues. The V gene's germline CDR1 is SGHRS and CDR2 YFSETQ. V was cut by 5 bases and J by 6 bases, with 8 bases left in between. The CDR3 is CASSPGDGYTF. CDR3 in DNA: TGCGCCAGCAGTCCCGGGGATGGCTACACCTTC.

Written as DNA, the CDR3 is TGTGCCAGCAGCCCCGGACTAGCGGATGGGGAGACCCAGTACTTC. As protein: CASSPGLADGETQYF. The chain combines TRBV14 with TRBJ2-5, with TRBD2 identical over 10 bases. V dropped 4 bases and J dropped 5; count of bases not matched to a gene: 7. This CDR3 comprises 15 residues. Germline V gene sequence: CDR1 SGHDN, CDR2 FVKESK. The full variable domain, in which reference TRBV14 and TRBJ2-5 provide the parts outside the CDR3, is EAGVTQFPSHSVIEKGQTVTLRCDPISGHDNLYWYRRVMGKEIKFLLHFVKESKQDESGMPNNRFLAERTGGTYSTLKVQPAELEDSGVYFCASSPGLADGETQYFGPGTRLLVL.

The gene calls are TRBV7-9 and TRBJ1-2; D may be TRBD1 (6 bases). The V and J ends lost 5 bases and 4 bases respectively, with 29 bases between them. From germline, CDR1 is SEHNR and CDR2 FQNEAQ (reference sequence). The CDR3 runs 19 residues. CDR3: CASSPWVDTGTKPLYGYTF. The CDR3 bases are TGTGCCAGCAGCCCCTGGGTGGATACCGGGACAAAGCCTCTCTATGGCTACACCTTC.

The sample holds a few counts of this clone. The chain is built from TRBV4-3 and TRBJ2-2; 12 bases line up with TRBD1. The germline V gene encodes CDR1 LGHNA and CDR2 YSLEER. The CDR3 spans 16 residues. Unmatched junction bases numbered 8, after V lost 5 bases and J lost 7 bases. The CDR3 DNA reads TGCGCCAGCAGCTTGGGACAGGGGGCGGAGGGCGGGGAGCTGTTTTTT. As protein: CASSLGQGAEGGELFF.

The rearrangement links TRBV5-6 to TRBJ2-5; tentatively, D is TRBD1 (7 bases). V was trimmed by 2 bases and J by 5 bases, leaving 10 bases between them. From germline, CDR1 is SGHDT and CDR2 YYEEEE. This CDR3 has 13 residues. CDR3 amino acids: CASSFSGGETQYF. CDR3 sequence (DNA): TGTGCCAGCAGCTTTTCAGGGGGGGAGACCCAGTACTTC.

The chain links TRBV7-3 to TRBJ2-3; TRBD2 matches at 10 bases. Germline V gives CDR1 SGHTA, CDR2 FQGTGA. The ends lost 5 bases at V and 6 bases at J; junction bases unmatched: 8. The CDR3 extends over 15 amino acids. CDR3 sequence reads: CASSLVAGGVDTQYF. DNA of the CDR3: TGTGCCAGCAGCCTCGTAGCGGGGGGAGTGGATACGCAGTATTTT.

This chain joins TRBV5-8 and TRBJ1-1; 11 nucleotides align to TRBD1. Germline CDR1 and CDR2: SGHTS and YDEGEE. This CDR3 contains 14 residues. The V gene end was trimmed by 4 bases and the J gene end by 4 bases; junction bases not matched to a gene: 3. The CDR3 region has the DNA TGTGCCAGCAGCAATGGACAGGGGGCCACTGAAGCTTTCTTT. Amino acids: CASSNGQGATEAFF.

The chain recombines TRBV13 with TRBJ2-1, with 9 bases matching TRBD2. Germline V gives CDR1 PRHDT, CDR2 FYEKMQ (reference sequence). The CDR3 is 20 amino acids. Losses at the gene ends were 5 bases for V and 6 bases for J; bases not matched to a gene: 23. For the CDR3, the DNA is TGTGCCAGCAGCCGCACCGACGCTAATGAGCGGGGGGAAAGAACCAATGAGCAGTTCTTC. Translated, it gives CASSRTDANERGERTNEQFF.

The chain links TRBV4-2 to TRBJ2-1, with 12 bases fitting TRBD2. Germline assignment: CDR1 LGHNA and CDR2 YNFKEQ. V shed 0 bases and J 6 bases; nucleotides not matched to a gene: 3. This CDR3 is built from 16 residues. Here the CDR3 reads CASSQELAGGINEQFF. DNA for the CDR3: TGTGCCAGCAGCCAAGAGCTAGCGGGGGGGATCAATGAGCAGTTCTTC.